The clone carrying this T cell receptor beta chain was seen only a few times. TCRdb re-derived calls from the reads in MiXCR, one entry per CDR3 protein. The top ten clones hold about 2.7% of a sample with about 18,000 distinct CDR3 sequences, more than 8.5% of them seen once. The data were obtained in a study of type 1 regulatory T cells. Study context: T-allo10 is a Tr1-enriched, alloantigen-specific CD4 T cell product made in vitro.

V was clipped by 5 bases and J by 7 bases; unmatched bases: 10. The CDR3 is 15 amino acids. This TCR was recovered from a human donor in good health. Material: CD4+ T cells, either the whole sample or a sorted fraction (not recorded which). The gene calls are TRBV12-3 or TRBV12-4 and TRBJ2-2; TRBD2 matches 7 bases. CDR3 amino acids: CASSPSGKRGGELFF. DNA for the CDR3: TGTGCCAGCAGTCCGAGCGGGAAACGGGGCGGGGAGCTGTTTTTT.